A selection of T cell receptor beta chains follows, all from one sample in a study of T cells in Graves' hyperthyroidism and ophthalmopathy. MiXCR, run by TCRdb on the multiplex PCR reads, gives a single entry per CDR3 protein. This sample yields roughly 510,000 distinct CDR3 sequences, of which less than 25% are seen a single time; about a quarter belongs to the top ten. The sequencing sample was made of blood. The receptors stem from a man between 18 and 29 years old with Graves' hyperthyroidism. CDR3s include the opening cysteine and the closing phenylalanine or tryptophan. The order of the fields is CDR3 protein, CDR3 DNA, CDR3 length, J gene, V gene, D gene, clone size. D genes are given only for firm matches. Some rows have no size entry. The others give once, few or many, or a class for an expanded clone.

cdr3_aa: CAWSVGPQETQYF; cdr3_nt: TGTGCCTGGAGTGTAGGCCCCCAAGAGACCCAGTACTTC; cdr3_length: 13; j_call: TRBJ2-5; v_call: TRBV30; d_call: .; clone_size: many
cdr3_aa: CASSPITGARNQPQHF; cdr3_nt: TGTGCCAGCAGTCCGATTACAGGGGCGAGGAATCAGCCCCAGCATTTT; cdr3_length: 16; j_call: TRBJ1-5; v_call: TRBV6-1; d_call: TRBD1; clone_size: few
cdr3_aa: CASSQGGRTGELFF; cdr3_nt: TGTGCCAGCAGCCAAGGGGGCAGGACCGGGGAGCTGTTTTTT; cdr3_length: 14; j_call: TRBJ2-2; v_call: TRBV7-2; d_call: TRBD1; clone_size: many
cdr3_aa: CASTHRGAEGYTF; cdr3_nt: TGCGCCAGCACTCATCGGGGGGCGGAGGGCTACACCTTC; cdr3_length: 13; j_call: TRBJ1-2; v_call: TRBV4-1; d_call: .; clone_size: .
cdr3_aa: CASSPRTGGNYGYTF; cdr3_nt: TGTGCCAGCAGCCCGAGGACAGGGGGAAACTATGGCTACACCTTC; cdr3_length: 15; j_call: TRBJ1-2; v_call: TRBV7-2; d_call: TRBD1; clone_size: many
cdr3_aa: CASRPLGGRETQYF; cdr3_nt: TGTGCCAGCAGACCCCTCGGGGGTAGAGAGACCCAGTACTTC; cdr3_length: 14; j_call: TRBJ2-5; v_call: TRBV6-1; d_call: .; clone_size: .
cdr3_aa: CASSLQRSNQPQHF; cdr3_nt: TGTGCCAGCAGTTTACAGCGGAGCAATCAGCCCCAGCATTTT; cdr3_length: 14; j_call: TRBJ1-5; v_call: TRBV12-3/TRBV12-4; d_call: .; clone_size: many
cdr3_aa: CASREDRNSYEQYF; cdr3_nt: TGTGCCAGCAGGGAGGACAGGAACTCCTACGAGCAGTACTTC; cdr3_length: 14; j_call: TRBJ2-7; v_call: TRBV2; d_call: TRBD1; clone_size: .
cdr3_aa: CASRVGQDQPQHF; cdr3_nt: TGTGCCAGCAGGGTCGGGCAAGATCAGCCCCAGCATTTT; cdr3_length: 13; j_call: TRBJ1-5; v_call: TRBV28; d_call: .; clone_size: many
cdr3_aa: CSARPWSGPDEQYF; cdr3_nt: TGCAGTGCTAGGCCCTGGTCAGGGCCCGACGAGCAGTACTTC; cdr3_length: 14; j_call: TRBJ2-7; v_call: TRBV20-1; d_call: .; clone_size: .
cdr3_aa: CASSQGWGNTEAFF; cdr3_nt: TGTGCCAGCAGTCAGGGGTGGGGGAACACTGAAGCTTTCTTT; cdr3_length: 14; j_call: TRBJ1-1; v_call: TRBV28; d_call: .; clone_size: many
cdr3_aa: CASILRVQPAKDTQYF; cdr3_nt: TGTGCCAGCATCCTACGGGTCCAGCCGGCAAAGGATACGCAGTATTTT; cdr3_length: 16; j_call: TRBJ2-3; v_call: TRBV6-4; d_call: .; clone_size: .
cdr3_aa: CATSDRGAGETQYF; cdr3_nt: TGTGCCACCAGTGATAGGGGGGCCGGAGAGACCCAGTACTTC; cdr3_length: 14; j_call: TRBJ2-5; v_call: TRBV24-1; d_call: .; clone_size: .
cdr3_aa: CASSLGDRTMNTEAFF; cdr3_nt: TGTGCCAGCAGTCTAGGCGACAGGACAATGAACACTGAAGCTTTCTTT; cdr3_length: 16; j_call: TRBJ1-1; v_call: TRBV28; d_call: .; clone_size: .
cdr3_aa: CSVEEAVAVPDGYTF; cdr3_nt: TGCAGCGTTGAAGAGGCCGTCGCGGTCCCTGATGGCTACACCTTC; cdr3_length: 15; j_call: TRBJ1-2; v_call: TRBV29-1; d_call: .; clone_size: many